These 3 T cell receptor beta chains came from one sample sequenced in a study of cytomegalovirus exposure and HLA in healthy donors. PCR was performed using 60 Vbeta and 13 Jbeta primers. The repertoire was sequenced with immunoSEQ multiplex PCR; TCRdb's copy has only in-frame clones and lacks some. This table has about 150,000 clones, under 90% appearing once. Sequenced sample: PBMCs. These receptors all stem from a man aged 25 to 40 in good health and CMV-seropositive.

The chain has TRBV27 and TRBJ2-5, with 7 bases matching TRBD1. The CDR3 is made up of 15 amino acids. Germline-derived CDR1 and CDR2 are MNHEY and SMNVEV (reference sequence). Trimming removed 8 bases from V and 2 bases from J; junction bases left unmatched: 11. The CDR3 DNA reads TGTGCCAGCGGAGAGGGGGACAGCACACAAGAGACCCAGTACTTC. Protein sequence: CASGEGDSTQETQYF.

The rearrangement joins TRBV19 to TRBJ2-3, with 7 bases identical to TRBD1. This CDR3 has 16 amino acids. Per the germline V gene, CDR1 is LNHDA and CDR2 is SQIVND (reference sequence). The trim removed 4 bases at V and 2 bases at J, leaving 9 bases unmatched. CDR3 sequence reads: CASSKARQGTTDTQYF. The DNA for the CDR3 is TGTGCCAGTAGTAAAGCAAGACAGGGAACCACAGATACGCAGTATTTT.

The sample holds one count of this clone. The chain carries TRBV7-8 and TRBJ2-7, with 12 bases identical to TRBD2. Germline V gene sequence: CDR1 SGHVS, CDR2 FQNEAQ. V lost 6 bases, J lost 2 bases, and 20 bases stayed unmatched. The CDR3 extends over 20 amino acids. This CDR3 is CASSLGFGRLAGGRPYEQYF. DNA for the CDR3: TGTGCCAGCAGTCTAGGGTTCGGTAGGCTAGCGGGAGGGCGGCCCTACGAGCAGTACTTC.